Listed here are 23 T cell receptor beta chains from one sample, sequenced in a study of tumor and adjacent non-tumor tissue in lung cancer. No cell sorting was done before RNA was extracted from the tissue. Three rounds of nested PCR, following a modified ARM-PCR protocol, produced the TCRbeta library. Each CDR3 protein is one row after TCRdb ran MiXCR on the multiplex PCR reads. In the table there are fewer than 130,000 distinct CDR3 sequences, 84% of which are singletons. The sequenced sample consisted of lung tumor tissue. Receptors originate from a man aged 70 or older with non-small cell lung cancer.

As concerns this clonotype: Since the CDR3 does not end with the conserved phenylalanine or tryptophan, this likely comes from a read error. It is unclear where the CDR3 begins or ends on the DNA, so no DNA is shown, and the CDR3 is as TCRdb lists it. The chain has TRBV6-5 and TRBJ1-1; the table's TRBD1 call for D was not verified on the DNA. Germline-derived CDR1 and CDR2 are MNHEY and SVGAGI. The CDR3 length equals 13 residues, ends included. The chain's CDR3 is CASSSGIGGKTFL.

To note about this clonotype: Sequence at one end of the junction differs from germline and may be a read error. The CDR3 coding sequence is TGTGCCAGCAGCCAAGAAACCAGGGGGCAGCGGGGCTACACATTC. Translated: CASSQETRGQRGYTF. The J gene is TRBJ1-2, the V gene TRBV4-2; 8 bases align to TRBD1. The CDR3 runs 15 residues. The germline V gene encodes CDR1 LGHNA and CDR2 YNFKEQ.

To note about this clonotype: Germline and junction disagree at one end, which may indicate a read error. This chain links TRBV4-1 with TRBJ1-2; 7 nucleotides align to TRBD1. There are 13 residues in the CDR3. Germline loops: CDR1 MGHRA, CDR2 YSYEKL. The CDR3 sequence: CASSPNRGRSYTF. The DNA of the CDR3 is TGTGCCAGCAGCCCAAACAGGGGCAGAAGCTACACCTTC.

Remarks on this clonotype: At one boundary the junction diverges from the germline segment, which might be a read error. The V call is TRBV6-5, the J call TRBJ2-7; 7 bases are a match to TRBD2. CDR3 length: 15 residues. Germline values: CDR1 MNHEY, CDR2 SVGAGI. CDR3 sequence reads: CAVERRLAGFYGQYF. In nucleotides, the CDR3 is TGTGCCGTCGAAAGGAGACTAGCAGGTTTTTACGGGCAGTACTTC.

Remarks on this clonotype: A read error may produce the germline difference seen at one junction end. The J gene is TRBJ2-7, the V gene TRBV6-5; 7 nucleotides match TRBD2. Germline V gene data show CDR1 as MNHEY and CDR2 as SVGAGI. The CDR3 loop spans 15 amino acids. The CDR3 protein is CAVGRRLAASHELYF. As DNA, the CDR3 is TGTGCCGTCGGAAGGAGACTAGCAGCTTCTCACGAGCTGTACTTC.

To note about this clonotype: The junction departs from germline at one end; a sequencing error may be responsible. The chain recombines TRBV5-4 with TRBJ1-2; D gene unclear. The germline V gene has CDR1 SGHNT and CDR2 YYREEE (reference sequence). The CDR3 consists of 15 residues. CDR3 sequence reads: CVSSDSDLEAYDYTF. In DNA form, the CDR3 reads TGTGTCAGCAGCGATTCGGACTTAGAGGCCTATGACTACACCTTC.

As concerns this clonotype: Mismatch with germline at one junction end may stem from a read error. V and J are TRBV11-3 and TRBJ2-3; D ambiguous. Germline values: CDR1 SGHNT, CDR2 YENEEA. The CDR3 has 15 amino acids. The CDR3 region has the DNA TGTACCAGCTGCCCAAGACAAGGAGCCACAGATACGCAGTATTTT. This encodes CTSCPRQGATDTQYF.

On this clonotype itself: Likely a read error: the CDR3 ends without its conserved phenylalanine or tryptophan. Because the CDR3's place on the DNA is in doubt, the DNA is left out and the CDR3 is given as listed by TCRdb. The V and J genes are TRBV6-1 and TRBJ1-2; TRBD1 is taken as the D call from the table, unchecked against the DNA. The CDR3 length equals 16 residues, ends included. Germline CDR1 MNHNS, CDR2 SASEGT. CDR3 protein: CARSLVTETGDKGYAL.

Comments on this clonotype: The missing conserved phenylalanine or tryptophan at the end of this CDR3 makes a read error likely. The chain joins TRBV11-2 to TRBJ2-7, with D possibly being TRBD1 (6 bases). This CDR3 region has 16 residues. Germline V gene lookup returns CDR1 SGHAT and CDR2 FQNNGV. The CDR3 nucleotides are TGTGCCATCAGCCCTCCCGCCGGGACACCAACCTACGAGCAGTACTTA. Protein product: CAISPPAGTPTYEQYL.

The DNA of the CDR3 is TGTGCCAGCAGCTTGTTCGTGACAGGAATTTCTAAGCGGTACTTC. Encoded protein: CASSLFVTGISKRYF. The chain links TRBV5-4 to TRBJ2-7; the D gene is possibly TRBD1 (6 bases). The CDR3 consists of 15 residues. Germline CDR1 and CDR2: SGHNT and YYREEE (reference sequence). Trimming cost V 1 base and J 12 bases, with 23 bases left between them.

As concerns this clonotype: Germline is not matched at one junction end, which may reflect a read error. CDR3 coding DNA: TGTGCCAGTAGTTACCCAGACTCCTACGAGCAGTACTTC. Protein sequence: CASSYPDSYEQYF. The chain recombines TRBV6-5 with TRBJ2-7; no clear D gene. The CDR3 contains 13 residues. Germline lookup yields CDR1 MNHEY and CDR2 SVGAGI.

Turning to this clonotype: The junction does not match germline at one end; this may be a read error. The CDR3 sequence: CASSFAGQYIEQFF. CDR3 sequence (DNA): TGTGCCAGCAGCTTTGCGGGACAGTACATTGAGCAGTTCTTC. The genes are TRBV11-2 and TRBJ2-1, with D maybe TRBD1 (7 bases). Germline loops: CDR1 SGHAT, CDR2 FQNNGV. The CDR3 consists of 14 residues.

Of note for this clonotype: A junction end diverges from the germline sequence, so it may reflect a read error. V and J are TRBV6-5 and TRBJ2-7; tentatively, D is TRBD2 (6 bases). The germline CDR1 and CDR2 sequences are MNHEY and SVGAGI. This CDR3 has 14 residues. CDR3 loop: CASIWAGTPREQYF. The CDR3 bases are TGTGCCAGCATTTGGGCGGGGACCCCCCGTGAGCAATACTTC.

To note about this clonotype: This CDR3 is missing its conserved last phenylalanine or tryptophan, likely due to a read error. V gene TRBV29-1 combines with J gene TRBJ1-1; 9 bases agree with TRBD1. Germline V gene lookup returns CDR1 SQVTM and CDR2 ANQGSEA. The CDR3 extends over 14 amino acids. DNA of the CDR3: TGCAACGGCATAATCGACAGGGGGAACACTGAGGCTTTCTTA. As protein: CNGIIDRGNTEAFL.

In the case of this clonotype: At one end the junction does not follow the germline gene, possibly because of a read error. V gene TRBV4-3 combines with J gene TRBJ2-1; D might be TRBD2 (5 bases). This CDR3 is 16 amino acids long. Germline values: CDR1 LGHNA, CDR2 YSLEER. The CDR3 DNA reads TGCGCTAGCAGCCAAGATTCCCGGGATCATGACAATGAGCAGTTCTTC. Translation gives CASSQDSRDHDNEQFF.

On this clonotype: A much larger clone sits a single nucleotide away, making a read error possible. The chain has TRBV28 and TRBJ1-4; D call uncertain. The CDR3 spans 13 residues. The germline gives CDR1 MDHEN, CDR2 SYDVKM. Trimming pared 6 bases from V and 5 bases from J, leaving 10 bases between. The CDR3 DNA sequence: TGTGCCAGCAGCACGGTATGGAATGAAAAACTGTTTTTT. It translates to CASSTVWNEKLFF.

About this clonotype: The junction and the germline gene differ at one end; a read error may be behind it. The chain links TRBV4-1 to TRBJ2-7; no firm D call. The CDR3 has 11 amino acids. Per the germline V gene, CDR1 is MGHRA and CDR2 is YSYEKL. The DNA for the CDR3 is TGCGCCAACAGCCGAGATGGAGAACAGTACTTC. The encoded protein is CANSRDGEQYF.

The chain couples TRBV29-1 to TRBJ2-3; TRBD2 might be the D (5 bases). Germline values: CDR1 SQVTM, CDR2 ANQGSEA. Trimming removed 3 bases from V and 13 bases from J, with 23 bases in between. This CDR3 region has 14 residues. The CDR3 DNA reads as TGCAGCGTTGATAGAGCGTCTAGCACAGATACAGAGTATTTT. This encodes CSVDRASSTDTEYF.

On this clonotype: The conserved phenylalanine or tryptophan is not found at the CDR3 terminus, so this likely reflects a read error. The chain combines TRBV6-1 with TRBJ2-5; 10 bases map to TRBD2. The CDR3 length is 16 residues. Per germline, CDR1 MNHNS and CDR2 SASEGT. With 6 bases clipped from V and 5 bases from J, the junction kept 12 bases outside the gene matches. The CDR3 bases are TGTGCCAGCAGCGACCCTAGCGGGGGTCTAGGGGAGACCCAGTACTTA. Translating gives CASSDPSGGLGETQYL.

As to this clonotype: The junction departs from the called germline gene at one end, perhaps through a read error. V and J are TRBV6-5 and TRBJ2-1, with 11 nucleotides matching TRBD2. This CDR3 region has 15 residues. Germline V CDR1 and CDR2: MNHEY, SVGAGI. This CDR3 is CASSYLGGSGRVAFF. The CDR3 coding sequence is TGTGCCAGCAGTTACCTTGGCGGTAGCGGGAGGGTGGCGTTCTTT.

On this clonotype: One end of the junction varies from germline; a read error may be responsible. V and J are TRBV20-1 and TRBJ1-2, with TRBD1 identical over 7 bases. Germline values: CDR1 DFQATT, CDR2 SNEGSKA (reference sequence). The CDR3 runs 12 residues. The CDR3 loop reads CSASDREYGYTF. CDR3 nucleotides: TGCAGTGCTAGCGACAGGGAATATGGTTACACCTTC.

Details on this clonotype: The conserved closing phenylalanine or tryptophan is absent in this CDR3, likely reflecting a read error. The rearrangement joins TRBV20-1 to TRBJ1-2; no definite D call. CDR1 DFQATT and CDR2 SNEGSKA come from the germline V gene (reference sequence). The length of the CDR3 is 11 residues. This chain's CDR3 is CSARDLDGYTI. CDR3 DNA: TGCAGTGCTAGAGATTTAGATGGTTACACCATC.

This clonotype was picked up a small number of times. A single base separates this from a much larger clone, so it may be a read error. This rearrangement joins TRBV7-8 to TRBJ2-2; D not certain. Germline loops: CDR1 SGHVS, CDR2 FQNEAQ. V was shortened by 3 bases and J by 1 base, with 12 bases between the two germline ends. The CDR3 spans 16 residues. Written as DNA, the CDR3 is TGTGCCAGCAGCTTCACCACATGGAAGAACACCGGGGAGCTGTTTTTT. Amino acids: CASSFTTWKNTGELFF.